This TCR beta chain was profiled in a study of blood T cell repertoires in COVID-19. Study-level information: COVID-19 samples from acute and convalescent phases originated in the United States, Italy and Spain.

The germline V gene has CDR1 SGHRS and CDR2 YFSETQ. CDR3 size: 16 residues. V was clipped by 1 base and J by 0 bases, with 13 bases between them. Methods used by the authors: Estimation of nucleated cell counts relied on the amplification of reference gene primers. Profiling relied on immunoSEQ multiplex PCR, and the TCRdb table lists in-frame clones only, not all of them. The V and J calls and clone size are taken from that table; D and trimming were inferred from the DNA. The sample contains roughly 170,000 clones, 80% to 90% of which appear only once. V usage is TRBV5-1 and J usage is TRBJ1-1, with D unclear. The receptor was isolated from a man between 65 and 80 years old with active or convalescent COVID-19. Sequenced: peripheral blood. The CDR3 reads CASSLPRQSLNTEAFF. The CDR3 DNA is TGCGCCAGCAGCTTGCCCAGACAAAGCCTGAACACTGAAGCTTTCTTT.